This TCR beta chain was obtained from a study of T cell responses to AZD1222 COVID-19 vaccine. Whole-study results and caveats: Among spike-specific TCRs, nearly half reportedly target unmutated variant regions. White British people made up most donors, females outnumbered males, and clonal diversity was possibly underestimated.

The V gene end was trimmed by 2 bases and the J gene end by 4 bases; junction bases not matched to a gene: 11. From germline, CDR1 is LGHNA and CDR2 YNFKEQ. The CDR3 spans 17 residues. Only in-frame clones appear in the TCRdb table, and some are missing; sequencing was by immunoSEQ multiplex PCR. The sample records some 90,000 clones, roughly 91% being singletons. With respect to this clone: As yet, its antigen is unknown.

The chain has TRBV4-2 and TRBJ1-3, with 7 bases fitting TRBD1. Here the sequenced sample was peripheral blood, taken 28 days after the second AZD1222 dose. The sequence was collected from an adult who received the AZD1222 COVID-19 vaccine. The CDR3 protein is CASSQHGQGVSGNTIYF. CDR3 DNA sequence: TGTGCCAGCAGCCAACACGGCCAGGGGGTGAGCGGAAACACCATATATTTT.